The 10 T cell receptor beta chains in this list originate from one sample, sequenced in a study of shared clonotypes between healthy human individuals (TCRdb year 2020). The library was built by means of the immunoSEQ multiplex PCR assay. TCRdb stores this immuneACCESS table with in-frame sequences only. Part of the clones is absent; in the studies checked, under half of the shortfall reflects unresolved V genes, and no reason is known for the rest. The sample records roughly 530,000 clones, around 96% of which are singletons. The leading ten clones occupy 0.05% to 0.07% of the sample. The sample taken for sequencing was naive CD4+ T cells sorted from blood. Interpreted using the paper, the cell subset or site label stands for: CD45RA+ positively selected. Receptor source: a woman aged 25 to 39 in good health.

This clone was detected only once. This chain joins TRBV5-4 and TRBJ1-2; 10 nucleotides line up with TRBD1. The CDR3 runs 15 residues. V shed 4 bases, J shed 4 bases, and the junction held 7 bases outside the gene matches. Germline V gene sequence: CDR1 SGHNT, CDR2 YYREEE (reference sequence). The CDR3 spells CASSTQTGGPYGYTF. CDR3 in DNA: TGTGCCAGCAGCACCCAGACAGGGGGCCCCTATGGCTACACCTTC.

This chain uses TRBV11-2 with TRBJ2-3, with 7 positions matching TRBD1. The CDR3 contains 15 residues. CDR1 is SGHAT, CDR2 FQNNGV, per germline. V lost 4 bases to trimming and J lost 5 bases; unmatched junction nucleotides: 9. The CDR3 DNA reads TGTGCCAGCAGCTCCGGCACAGGGGTTGTAGATACGCAGTATTTT. It yields the protein CASSSGTGVVDTQYF.

The CDR3 reads CASSGGTGGSPQHF. CDR3 DNA: TGTGCCAGCAGCGGGGGGACAGGGGGATCGCCCCAGCATTTT. The chain has TRBV7-9 and TRBJ1-5; TRBD1 aligns across 11 bases. This CDR3 is 14 amino acids long. Germline V gene data show CDR1 as SEHNR and CDR2 as FQNEAQ (reference sequence). Trimming cost V 5 bases and J 9 bases; bases outside gene matches: 6.

The DNA for the CDR3 is TGTGCCACCAGAGCACTAGCGGGTCTTTCCTACGAGCAGTACTTC. Encoded protein: CATRALAGLSYEQYF. This chain connects TRBV6-4 to TRBJ2-7, with 9 nucleotides matching TRBD2. Per the germline V gene, CDR1 is MRHNA and CDR2 is SNTAGT. The CDR3 consists of 15 residues. The J segment lost 1 base and the V segment lost 10 bases, leaving 11 bases of the junction unmatched.

The chain recombines TRBV7-9 with TRBJ2-5; 9 bases fit TRBD1. This CDR3 is built from 14 residues. CDR1 SEHNR and CDR2 FQNEAQ come from the germline V gene (reference sequence). V shed 5 bases and J 3 bases; nucleotides not matched to a gene: 4. This CDR3 is CASSRGQGKETQYF. The CDR3 DNA sequence: TGTGCCAGCAGCCGCGGACAGGGGAAAGAGACCCAGTACTTC. Using reference TRBV7-9 and TRBJ2-5 for the parts outside the CDR3, the full variable domain is DTGVSQNPRHKITKRGQNVTFRCDPISEHNRLYWYRQTLGQGPEFLTYFQNEAQLEKSRLLSDRFSAERPKGSFSTLEIQRTEQGDSAMYLCASSRGQGKETQYFGPGTRLLVL.

The chain has TRBV11-2 and TRBJ1-5, with a weak D call TRBD1 (5 bases). Germline V gene data show CDR1 as SGHAT and CDR2 as FQNNGV. The CDR3 is 13 amino acids. Trimming cost V 1 base and J 6 bases, with 7 bases left between them. The CDR3 is CASSLAGPQPQHF. The DNA of the CDR3 is TGTGCCAGCAGCTTAGCAGGGCCTCAGCCCCAGCATTTT.

The rearrangement joins TRBV27 to TRBJ2-7; D uncertain. The CDR3 is made up of 15 amino acids. The ends were cut back, 4 bases at V and 2 bases at J, with 15 bases in the middle. Germline values: CDR1 MNHEY, CDR2 SMNVEV (reference sequence). As DNA, the CDR3 is TGTGCCAGCAGTTCTTATTACCTCGCCACCTACGAGCAGTACTTC. It codes for CASSSYYLATYEQYF.

The V call is TRBV5-1, the J call TRBJ2-1; 10 nucleotides match TRBD2. This CDR3 region has 15 residues. V gave up 3 bases and J gave up 5 bases; unmatched junction bases: 5. CDR1 is SGHRS and CDR2 is YFSETQ in the germline V gene. CDR3 amino acids: CASSYRTSGDNEQFF. The CDR3 coding sequence is TGCGCCAGCAGCTACAGGACTAGCGGCGACAATGAGCAGTTCTTC.

The CDR3 sequence: CASSQGSTEAFF. The CDR3 DNA reads as TGTGCCAGCTCTCAAGGGAGCACTGAAGCTTTCTTT. The chain is built from TRBV18 and TRBJ1-1; no firm D call. There are 12 residues in the CDR3. Germline loops: CDR1 KGHSH, CDR2 LQKENI. With 6 bases removed from V and 4 bases from J, the gap between germline ends came to 9 bases.

The chain employs TRBV4-1 and TRBJ2-1; the D call may be TRBD1 or TRBD2 (5 bases each). V gave up 4 bases and J gave up 8 bases, with 12 bases separating them. The CDR3 sequence is 13 residues long. Per germline, CDR1 MGHRA and CDR2 YSYEKL. The DNA for the CDR3 is TGCGCCAGCAGCCCGGGGACCCAGCATGAGCAGTTCTTC. It translates to CASSPGTQHEQFF.